Listed below are T cell receptor beta chains from one sample, sequenced in a study of shared clonotypes between healthy human individuals. Some clones are missing from TCRdb's copy, which holds only in-frame ones; the method was immunoSEQ multiplex PCR. The table shows about 2 million clones, with about 95% occurring only once. The sequenced sample consisted of naive CD8+ T cells sorted from blood. Receptors were obtained from a man younger than 35 in good health. CDR3s include the opening cysteine and the closing phenylalanine or tryptophan. The D gene is left open where the match is weak. Size tells how often a clone was seen (once, few, many) or the class of an expanded clone, and some rows leave it out.

V gene,J gene,clone size,D gene,CDR3 DNA,CDR3 protein
TRBV10-2,TRBJ2-7,NA,NA,TGCGCCAGCACTATATTGGGAGACGAAAGCTACGAGCAGTACTTC,CASTILGDESYEQYF
TRBV4-1,TRBJ2-7,NA,NA,TGCGCCAGCAGCCAAGTTTACAGGGTCAACGAGCAGTACTTC,CASSQVYRVNEQYF
TRBV9,TRBJ2-7,NA,NA,TGTGCCAGCAGCGTAGCTGATACGCGCTACTTTCTCTCCGAGCAGTACTTC,CASSVADTRYFLSEQYF
TRBV4-2,TRBJ2-3,NA,NA,TGTGCCAGCAGCCAAGATCGGGAAGATACGCAGTATTTT,CASSQDREDTQYF
TRBV5-4,TRBJ2-7,NA,TRBD2,TGTGCCAGCAGCCCGGGACTAGCGGACTACGAGCAGTACTTC,CASSPGLADYEQYF
TRBV30,TRBJ2-3,NA,NA,TGTGCCTGGAGTGCCAAGGTGGTGGGAGCACAGTATTTT,CAWSAKVVGAQYF
TRBV9,TRBJ2-1,NA,NA,TGTGCCAGCAGCGAGGGGGGTTACAATGAGCAGTTCTTC,CASSEGGYNEQFF
TRBV2,TRBJ2-7,once,NA,TGTGCCAGCAGGGACTTATCCTACGAGCAGTACTTC,CASRDLSYEQYF
TRBV11-3,TRBJ2-7,NA,NA,TGTGCCAGCAGTGTCGGGACGGACGAGCAGTACTTC,CASSVGTDEQYF
TRBV4-3,TRBJ1-2,NA,NA,TGCGCCAGCAGCCAAGGTCCAGGGGAAGGCTATGGCTACACCTTC,CASSQGPGEGYGYTF
TRBV2,TRBJ1-2,NA,TRBD1,TGTGCCAGCCAGCCAGGGGGTGATGGCTACACCTTC,CASQPGGDGYTF
TRBV4-3,TRBJ2-2,NA,TRBD2,TGCGCCAGCAGCCAAGACGGTCTAGCGGGGCCCACCGGGGAGCTGTTTTTT,CASSQDGLAGPTGELFF
TRBV2,TRBJ2-3,NA,NA,TGTGCCAGCAGTCTTGCCACAGATACGCAGTATTTT,CASSLATDTQYF
TRBV9,TRBJ1-1,NA,TRBD1,TGTGCCAGCAGCGAAATAGACAGGGTCCCTGAAGCTTTCTTT,CASSEIDRVPEAFF
TRBV7-9,TRBJ2-1,NA,NA,TGTGCCAGCGAAGAGGGGGAGAATGAGCAGTTCTTC,CASEEGENEQFF
TRBV5-1,TRBJ1-5,few,TRBD1,TGCGCCAGCAGCGACGGACAGGGAGGTCAGCCCCAGCATTTT,CASSDGQGGQPQHF
TRBV5-4,TRBJ2-2,NA,NA,TGTGCCAGCACTACAGGAAGGGGCACCGGGGAGCTGTTTTTT,CASTTGRGTGELFF
TRBV11-2,TRBJ2-5,NA,NA,TGTGCCAGCAGCTTAGATGGAGAGTCACTCCAGTACTTC,CASSLDGESLQYF
TRBV18,TRBJ2-7,NA,TRBD2,TGTGCCAGCTCACCGACTAGCGGGGGCTACGAGCAGTACTTC,CASSPTSGGYEQYF
TRBV6-5,TRBJ1-2,NA,NA,TGTGCCAGCAGTTACTCGCAGGGCGAGTATGGGTATGGCTACACCTTC,CASSYSQGEYGYGYTF
TRBV11-3,TRBJ2-7,NA,NA,TGTGCCAGCAGCTCCAGGCCCACCTACGAGCAGTACTTC,CASSSRPTYEQYF
TRBV4-1,TRBJ1-1,NA,NA,TGCGCCAGCAGCCCCTCTCCAGCGAACACTGAAGCTTTCTTT,CASSPSPANTEAFF
TRBV18,TRBJ2-7,once,NA,TGTGCCAGCTCACCACCGAGGGTGGGGGGACTCGGCGAGCAGTACTTC,CASSPPRVGGLGEQYF
TRBV19,TRBJ1-1,NA,NA,TGTGCCAGTAGTATTACCGGGTTTGACACTGAAGCTTTCTTT,CASSITGFDTEAFF
TRBV10-3,TRBJ2-7,NA,NA,TGTGCCATCAGTGACCATCCGTCCTACGAGCAGTACTTC,CAISDHPSYEQYF
TRBV5-4,TRBJ1-1,NA,NA,TGTGCCAGCAGCGGCGGGGGGGCTTACACTGAAGCTTTCTTT,CASSGGGAYTEAFF
TRBV27,TRBJ1-2,NA,NA,TGTGCCAGCAGTTTAAGGGGAGCTAACTATGGCTACACCTTC,CASSLRGANYGYTF
TRBV5-6,TRBJ2-1,NA,NA,TGTGCCAGCAGCCCAGGGGTCTATGAGCAGTTCTTC,CASSPGVYEQFF
TRBV27,TRBJ2-7,NA,NA,TGTGCCAGCAGTTCTCAGGGGCCTTCCTACGAGCAGTACTTC,CASSSQGPSYEQYF
TRBV7-9,TRBJ2-3,NA,NA,TGTGCCTGGGGTTGGGCGACAGATACGCAGTATTTT,CAWGWATDTQYF
TRBV7-3,TRBJ2-1,NA,TRBD2,TGTGCCAGCAGCCCCCTAGCGGGGGGGCTTAATGAGCAGTTCTTC,CASSPLAGGLNEQFF